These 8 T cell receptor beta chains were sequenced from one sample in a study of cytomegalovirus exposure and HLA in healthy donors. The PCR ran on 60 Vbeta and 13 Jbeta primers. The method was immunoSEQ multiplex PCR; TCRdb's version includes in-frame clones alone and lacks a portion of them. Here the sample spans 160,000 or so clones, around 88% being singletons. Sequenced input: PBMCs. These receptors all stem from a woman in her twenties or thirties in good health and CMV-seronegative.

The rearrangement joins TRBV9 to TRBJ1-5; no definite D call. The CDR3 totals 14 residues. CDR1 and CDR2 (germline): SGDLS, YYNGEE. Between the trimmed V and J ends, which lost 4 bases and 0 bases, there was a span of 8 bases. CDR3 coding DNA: TGTGCCAGCAGCAGGGAGTATAGCAATCAGCCCCAGCATTTT. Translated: CASSREYSNQPQHF.

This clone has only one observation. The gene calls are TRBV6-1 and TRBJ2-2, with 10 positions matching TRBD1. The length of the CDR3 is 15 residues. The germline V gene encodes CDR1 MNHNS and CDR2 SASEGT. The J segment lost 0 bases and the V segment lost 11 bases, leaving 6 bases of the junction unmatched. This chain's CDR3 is CAARTGGANTGELFF. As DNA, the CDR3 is TGTGCCGCCAGGACAGGGGGGGCGAACACCGGGGAGCTGTTTTTT.

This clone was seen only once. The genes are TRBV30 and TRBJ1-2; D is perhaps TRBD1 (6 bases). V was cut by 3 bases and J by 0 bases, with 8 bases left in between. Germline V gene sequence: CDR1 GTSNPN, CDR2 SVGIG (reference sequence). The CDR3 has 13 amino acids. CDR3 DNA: TGTGCCTGGAGGGACAGTTCTAACTATGGCTACACCTTC. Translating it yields CAWRDSSNYGYTF.

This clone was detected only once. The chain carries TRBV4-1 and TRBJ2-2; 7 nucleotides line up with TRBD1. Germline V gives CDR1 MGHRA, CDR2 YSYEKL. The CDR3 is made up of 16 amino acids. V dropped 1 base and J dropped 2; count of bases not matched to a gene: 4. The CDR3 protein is CASSQADRSNTGELFF. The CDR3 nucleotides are TGCGCCAGCAGCCAAGCGGACAGGAGCAACACCGGGGAGCTGTTTTTT.

CDR3 protein: CASSPNLRGGWGGYTF. The DNA for the CDR3 is TGTGCCAGCAGCCCCAATTTGAGAGGGGGTTGGGGAGGCTACACCTTC. This chain joins TRBV7-2 and TRBJ1-2; D may be TRBD1 (6 bases). The CDR3 runs to 16 residues. V dropped 5 bases and J dropped 8 bases, with 24 bases sitting between them. Per germline, CDR1 SGHTA and CDR2 FQGNSA.

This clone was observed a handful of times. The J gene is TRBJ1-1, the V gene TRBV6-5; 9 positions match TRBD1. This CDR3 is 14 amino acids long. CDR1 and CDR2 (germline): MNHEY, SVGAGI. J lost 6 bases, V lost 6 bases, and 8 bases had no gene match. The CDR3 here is CASRTTGGGPEAFF. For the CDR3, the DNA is TGTGCCAGCAGAACGACAGGGGGAGGTCCTGAAGCTTTCTTT.

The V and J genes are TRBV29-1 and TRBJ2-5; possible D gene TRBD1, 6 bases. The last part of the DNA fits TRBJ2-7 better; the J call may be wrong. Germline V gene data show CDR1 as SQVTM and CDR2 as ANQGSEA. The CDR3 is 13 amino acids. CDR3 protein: CSVIGQPAYEQYF. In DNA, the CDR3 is TGCAGCGTCATCGGACAGCCCGCCTACGAGCAGTACTTC.

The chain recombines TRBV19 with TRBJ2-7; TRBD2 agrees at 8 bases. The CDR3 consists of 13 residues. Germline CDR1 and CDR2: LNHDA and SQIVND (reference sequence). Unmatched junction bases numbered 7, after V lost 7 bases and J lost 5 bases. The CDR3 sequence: CASMKRESHEQYF. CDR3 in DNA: TGTGCCAGTATGAAGCGGGAGAGCCACGAGCAGTACTTC.